Described below is a single T cell receptor (beta chain) sequence and its context. Its antigen has not been determined. Base qualities are not recorded, but no much larger clone differs from it by a single base. V trim: 2 bases; J trim: 4 bases; unmatched bases: 1. Via the germline V gene, CDR1 is MNHEY and CDR2 SVGEGT. CDR3 length: 13 amino acids, cysteine to phenylalanine. Solely the CDR3 DNA is kept, with 39 bases framed from the first base. This sample is drawn from a study of blood T cell repertoires in COVID-19 (TCRdb year 2020). Concerning the study at large: Samples covering the acute and convalescent phases of COVID-19 were provided by collaborators in the United States, Italy and Spain. The dataset comprised deeply sampled blood TCRbeta repertoires from subjects exposed to, actively infected with, or recovered from COVID-19. Samples came from the ongoing ImmuneRACE study (first 160 participants) plus 1,254 subjects from 6 global collaborators. Where available, HLA class I and class II types were taken from metadata supplied by the sample provider and were not determined by assay-based typing. The sample metadata nearly always contained a de-identified subject ID, COVID-19 status, age in years and sex. The prospective study material was composed of cDNA or gDNA derived from T cells, B-cell-depleted T cells, or PBMCs. The repertoires were released in a freely available public database meant as a resource for research on the immune response to SARS-CoV-2.

The paper's findings and limits, for the study overall: Clinical and demographic metadata were provided uncurated, with the amount varying by source and participant.

Collaborating institutions collected whole blood in K2EDTA tubes following their own protocols. Collaborator samples were shipped for TCRbeta analysis as frozen whole blood, isolated PBMCs, or DNA extracted from either sample type. The immunoSEQ Assay, a bias-controlled multiplex PCR, was used to amplify TCRbeta CDR3 regions from genomic DNA. Per the authors' processing: Nucleated cell counts per sample were estimated from amplification of reference gene primers within the assay. Sequence reads were collapsed and filtered to measure the absolute abundance of every unique TCRbeta CDR3 rearrangement. For each sample, productive Simpson clonality was calculated by taking the square root of Simpson's diversity index across productive rearrangements. TCRdb mirrors the immuneACCESS table, restricted to in-frame sequences. Some clones are absent from its copies; in checked studies, under half trace to an unresolved V gene, and the reason for the others is unknown. The D gene and trimming were derived from the DNA, and the V and J assignments and clone size from that table. The sample data list about 67,000 clones, and less than 90% of these were observed just once. The ten largest clones capture 3.5% to 5.5% of the sample.

The sequence was obtained from a man aged 45-65 years with active COVID-19. The rearrangement combines TRBV6-2 or TRBV6-3 with TRBJ1-2; 7 middle bases align to TRBD1. Sequenced input: peripheral blood. The sequence in DNA is TGTGCCAGCAGTTACCGGGACAGCTATGGCTACACCTTC. Its protein product is CASSYRDSYGYTF.